The source of this TCR beta chain is a study of T cells in Graves' hyperthyroidism and ophthalmopathy. This clonotype was found many times. TCR beta CDR3 sequences were amplified from RNA transcripts. The TCR CDR3 was amplified in a first-round RT-PCR using the HTBI primer set. In TCRdb, the multiplex PCR reads were re-called with MiXCR into one record per CDR3 protein. This table holds roughly 290,000 distinct CDR3 sequences, approximately 13% found once. V lost 3 bases and J 9 bases, leaving 12 bases between the germline ends. CDR1 is GTSNPN, CDR2 SVGIG, per germline (reference sequence). The CDR3 extends over 12 amino acids.

Sequencing was carried out using blood. This TCR was recovered from a woman in her thirties or forties with Graves' hyperthyroidism. The rearrangement uses TRBV30 and TRBJ2-1; TRBD1 is a possible D gene (5 bases). CDR3: CAWSLRDPEQFF. In DNA form, the CDR3 reads TGTGCCTGGAGCCTCAGGGATCCTGAGCAGTTCTTC.